The 32 T cell receptor beta chains given below trace back to one sample, sequenced in a study of beta chain features in type 1 diabetes. Expressed TCRB transcripts were sequenced because the entire RNA isolate underwent reverse transcription. The data were produced by immunoSEQ multiplex PCR, yet TCRdb's version contains in-frame clones alone and is incomplete. The sample contains hundreds of thousands of clones, 14% of which appear only once. The specimen sequenced was naive CD4+ T cells from blood. These receptors were collected from a young man in good health.

This chain joins TRBV7-2 and TRBJ2-5; a possible D gene is TRBD2 (5 bases). The CDR3 has 13 amino acids. CDR1 and CDR2 (germline): SGHTA, FQGNSA. V lost 5 bases, J lost 14 bases, and 21 bases lay in between. The CDR3 nucleotides are TGTGCCAGCAGCCCCGCCCGGGTGGACTCCCCTTACTTC. Translated, it gives CASSPARVDSPYF.

This clone was detected only a few times. V gene TRBV7-2 combines with J gene TRBJ2-3; no firm D call. Deletions cut 5 bases from V and 7 bases from J, with 7 bases between. CDR1 and CDR2 (germline): SGHTA, FQGNSA. CDR3 length equals 11 residues. The CDR3 DNA reads TGTGCCAGCAGCCCCGCGAATACGCAGTATTTT. Its translation: CASSPANTQYF.

The chain has TRBV4-2 and TRBJ2-3, with a possible D match to TRBD2 (5 bases). Trimming removed 1 base at V and 0 bases at J, with 11 bases between. CDR1 is LGHNA, CDR2 YNFKEQ, per germline. This CDR3 spans 16 amino acids. CDR3 nucleotides: TGTGCCAGCAGCCAAGTGGGAGCGACTAGCACAGATACGCAGTATTTT. Translation gives CASSQVGATSTDTQYF.

The chain combines TRBV7-2 with TRBJ2-2; D perhaps matches TRBD1 (5 bases). V shed 4 bases and J shed 1 base, with 13 bases lying between them. CDR3 size: 16 residues. Germline values: CDR1 SGHTA, CDR2 FQGNSA. The CDR3 region is CASSSGQALNTGELFF. The CDR3 bases are TGTGCCAGCAGCTCAGGGCAGGCATTGAACACCGGGGAGCTGTTTTTT.

V gene TRBV19 combines with J gene TRBJ2-1; possible D gene TRBD2, 6 bases. This CDR3 comprises 13 residues. V shed 8 bases and J shed 9 bases, with 17 bases lying between them. Germline V gene sequence: CDR1 LNHDA, CDR2 SQIVND (reference sequence). CDR3 amino acids: CASSNGRALEQFF. Here the CDR3 DNA reads TGTGCCAGTTCCAACGGGAGAGCCCTTGAGCAGTTCTTC.

A note on this clone: Other DNA sequences within the sample encode an identical CDR3. The J gene is TRBJ2-2, the V gene TRBV7-2; D remains ambiguous. The germline V gene has CDR1 SGHTA and CDR2 FQGNSA. Trimming stripped 3 bases from V and 5 bases from J, with 4 bases between. The CDR3 length is 12 residues. CDR3 amino acids: CASSFPTGELFF. The DNA for the CDR3 is TGTGCCAGCAGCTTTCCGACCGGGGAGCTGTTTTTT.

J is TRBJ2-3 and V is TRBV9; the D is unclear. Deletions cut 1 base from V and 7 bases from J, with 10 bases between. From germline, CDR1 is SGDLS and CDR2 YYNGEE. The CDR3 covers 13 residues. The CDR3 DNA reads as TGTGCCAGCAGCGTAAGTGACTCACATACGCAGTATTTT. The encoded protein is CASSVSDSHTQYF.

This clone was observed a handful of times. This chain joins TRBV4-1 and TRBJ2-1; a weak D match, TRBD2 (6 bases). CDR3 length equals 15 residues. Germline CDR1 and CDR2: MGHRA and YSYEKL. V was clipped by 3 bases and J by 6 bases, with 15 bases between them. The CDR3 loop reads CASSQAPGLTNEQFF. Here the CDR3 DNA reads TGCGCCAGCAGCCAGGCCCCGGGACTCACCAATGAGCAGTTCTTC.

This clone was seen a few times. The gene calls are TRBV27 and TRBJ1-5; 8 positions agree with TRBD1. The CDR3 runs to 15 residues. Looked up from germline, CDR1 is MNHEY and CDR2 is SMNVEV (reference sequence). The ends lost 5 bases at V and 6 bases at J; junction bases unmatched: 9. As DNA, the CDR3 is TGTGCCAGCAGTACCGGGACAGGCGGGCGTCAGCCCCAGCATTTT. Translation: CASSTGTGGRQPQHF.

The V call is TRBV7-9, the J call TRBJ2-5; possibly TRBD1 for D (5 bases). The CDR3 extends over 13 amino acids. Deletions cut 2 bases from V and 5 bases from J, with 9 bases between. CDR1 and CDR2 from the germline V gene are SEHNR and FQNEAQ (reference sequence). CDR3 DNA: TGTGCCAGCAGCTTATTGGACACGGAGACCCAGTACTTC. This encodes CASSLLDTETQYF.

The chain links TRBV13 to TRBJ1-6; 10 bases match TRBD1. The germline CDR1 and CDR2 sequences are PRHDT and FYEKMQ (reference sequence). The CDR3 spans 15 residues. With 3 bases clipped from V and 10 bases from J, the junction kept 6 bases outside the gene matches. CDR3 in DNA: TGTGCCAGCAGCTTGGACAGGGGGTCGAGGTCACCCCTCCACTTT. Translation: CASSLDRGSRSPLHF.

This clone was picked up a small number of times. The chain couples TRBV25-1 to TRBJ2-6; D is unresolved. The germline CDR1 and CDR2 sequences are MGHDK and SYGVNS. The CDR3 is 15 residues long. Deletions cut 4 bases from V and 1 base from J, with 8 bases between. CDR3 DNA: TGTGCCAGCAGTGTCCTGACATCTGGGGCCAACGTCCTGACTTTC. It yields the protein CASSVLTSGANVLTF.

This clone has just a few counts. Other DNA variants within this sample encode the same CDR3. The V and J genes are TRBV18 and TRBJ2-6; D not certain. With 2 bases removed from V and 1 base from J, the gap between germline ends came to 6 bases. Germline V gene sequence: CDR1 KGHSH, CDR2 LQKENI. This CDR3 comprises 15 residues. CDR3: CASSPGISGANVLTF. The CDR3 DNA follows: TGTGCCAGCTCACCAGGGATTTCTGGGGCCAACGTCCTGACTTTC.

This chain links TRBV7-9 with TRBJ2-5; 8 bases are shared with TRBD2. The CDR3 contains 15 residues. V shed 2 bases, J shed 4 bases, and the junction held 6 bases outside the gene matches. CDR1 is SEHNR, CDR2 FQNEAQ, per germline (reference sequence). The CDR3 reads CASSLNGLAGETQYF. The CDR3 nucleotides are TGTGCCAGCAGCTTAAACGGACTAGCTGGAGAGACCCAGTACTTC.

J is TRBJ2-6 and V is TRBV18; D gene uncertain. V dropped 2 bases and J dropped 1 base, with 12 bases sitting between them. The CDR3 sequence is 17 residues long. Germline V gene data show CDR1 as KGHSH and CDR2 as LQKENI. The CDR3 region is CASSPKTPGSGANVLTF. Written as DNA, the CDR3 is TGTGCCAGCTCACCAAAGACCCCCGGTTCTGGGGCCAACGTCCTGACTTTC.

This clone has more than one count but fewer than ten. The chain is built from TRBV7-8 and TRBJ2-1, with D hard to call. The CDR3 has 18 residues. Germline V CDR1 and CDR2: SGHVS, FQNEAQ. With 1 base removed from V and 9 bases from J, the gap between germline ends came to 25 bases. The CDR3 spells CASSLVTFGASLLSEQFF. The CDR3 DNA reads as TGTGCCAGCAGCTTAGTCACTTTCGGCGCTTCGCTTCTCAGTGAGCAGTTCTTC.

The DNA for the CDR3 is TGCAGCGTTGTAGCGGAGGGAATGAACACTGAAGCTTTCTTT. This codes for CSVVAEGMNTEAFF. The chain combines TRBV29-1 with TRBJ1-1; D unresolved. CDR3 length: 14 residues. CDR1 is SQVTM and CDR2 is ANQGSEA in the germline V gene. Trimming left V 4 bases short and J 0 bases short, with 12 bases between. Full variable domain (rest looked up from reference TRBV29-1 and TRBJ1-1): SAVISQKPSRDICQRGTSLTIQCQVDSQVTMMFWYRQQPGQSLTLIATANQGSEATYESGFVIDKFPISRPNLTFSTLTVSNMSPEDSSIYLCSVVAEGMNTEAFFGQGTRLTVV.

The chain links TRBV29-1 to TRBJ2-7; TRBD1 might be the D (5 bases). V was cut by 3 bases and J by 11 bases, with 29 bases left in between. The germline V gene has CDR1 SQVTM and CDR2 ANQGSEA. CDR3 length: 16 amino acids. The CDR3 nucleotides are TGCAGCGTTGAGACTTGGGCCCCGCGCGGACGAGTAGGGGAGTACTTC. It yields the protein CSVETWAPRGRVGEYF.

This clone has just a few counts. The chain joins TRBV5-1 to TRBJ1-1; maybe TRBD1 (5 bases). The V and J ends lost 5 bases and 11 bases respectively, with 22 bases between them. From germline, CDR1 is SGHRS and CDR2 YFSETQ. The CDR3 consists of 14 residues. Here the CDR3 DNA reads TGCGCCAGCAGGCTCCCTGGGGCCCGATCTACTGCTTTCTTT. Its protein is CASRLPGARSTAFF.

The table lists this clone with many counts. The chain carries TRBV14 and TRBJ2-1; D is possibly TRBD2 (6 bases). CDR1 SGHDN and CDR2 FVKESK come from the germline V gene. V lost 4 bases and J 3 bases, leaving 16 bases between the germline ends. The CDR3 runs to 16 residues. The CDR3: CASSPLWEAGYNEQFF. The DNA of the CDR3 is TGTGCCAGCAGCCCCCTATGGGAGGCTGGCTACAATGAGCAGTTCTTC.

This clone was detected only a few times. This chain joins TRBV6-6 and TRBJ2-3; D is undetermined. V was pared by 2 bases and J by 8 bases, with 11 bases between. The germline V gene encodes CDR1 MNHNY and CDR2 SVGAGI (reference sequence). The CDR3 contains 13 residues. The CDR3 DNA reads TGTGCCAGCAGTTACGGTCCTAGTAGTACGCAGTATTTT. Translated, it gives CASSYGPSSTQYF.

This clone was counted only a few times. This chain uses TRBV25-1 with TRBJ2-1; TRBD1 agrees at 8 bases. Per germline, CDR1 MGHDK and CDR2 SYGVNS. CDR3 size: 14 residues. V lost 4 bases and J lost 10; bases outside the gene matches: 9. CDR3 loop: CASSALTGDREQFF. CDR3 DNA sequence: TGTGCCAGCAGTGCCTTGACAGGGGACAGGGAGCAGTTCTTC. Variable domain in full (rest from reference TRBV25-1 and TRBJ2-1): EADIYQTPRYLVIGTGKKITLECSQTMGHDKMYWYQQDPGMELHLIHYSYGVNSTEKGDLSSESTVSRIRTEHFPLTLESARPSHTSQYLCASSALTGDREQFFGPGTRLTVL.

This clone occurred a few times. The chain recombines TRBV29-1 with TRBJ2-5; 9 nucleotides line up with TRBD1. V lost 6 bases, J lost 5 bases, and 4 bases stayed unmatched. Germline values: CDR1 SQVTM, CDR2 ANQGSEA. CDR3 length: 12 residues. As DNA, the CDR3 is TGCAGCGTCACAGGGGGCGTTGAGACCCAGTACTTC. The encoded protein is CSVTGGVETQYF.

This clone was found a few times. The V and J genes are TRBV19 and TRBJ2-1; 10 bases match TRBD2. J lost 7 bases, V lost 3 bases, and 15 bases had no gene match. CDR3 length equals 18 residues. The germline V gene encodes CDR1 LNHDA and CDR2 SQIVND (reference sequence). CDR3 amino acids: CASSMRSTPGLARNEQFF. The DNA of the CDR3 is TGTGCCAGTAGTATGAGATCGACACCGGGACTAGCGAGGAATGAGCAGTTCTTC.

The chain uses TRBV6-1 and TRBJ2-6; 8 nucleotides match TRBD1. The CDR3 loop spans 15 amino acids. CDR1 MNHNS and CDR2 SASEGT come from the germline V gene. V lost 7 bases to trimming and J lost 4 bases; unmatched junction nucleotides: 6. The CDR3 loop reads CASTLTGEGANVLTF. DNA of the CDR3: TGTGCCAGCACCCTGACAGGGGAAGGGGCCAACGTCCTGACTTTC.

The rearrangement links TRBV7-8 to TRBJ2-2; D unresolved. There are 15 residues in the CDR3. Per germline, CDR1 SGHVS and CDR2 FQNEAQ. V lost 4 bases, J lost 5 bases, and 14 bases lay in between. The CDR3 nucleotides read TGTGCCAGCAGCTCGAGACGGAGAACAACCGGGGAGCTGTTTTTT. Residues: CASSSRRRTTGELFF.

The chain combines TRBV29-1 with TRBJ1-1; the D gene is possibly TRBD1 (5 bases). CDR1 is SQVTM, CDR2 ANQGSEA, per germline. The CDR3 loop spans 9 amino acids. V gave up 7 bases and J gave up 5 bases, with 5 bases separating them. DNA of the CDR3: TGCAGCGGGGGGACTGAAGCTTTCTTT. This translates into CSGGTEAFF.

The chain uses TRBV11-3 and TRBJ2-2; no clear D gene. Germline CDR1 and CDR2: SGHNT and YENEEA. V was cut by 3 bases and J by 7 bases, with 6 bases left in between. The CDR3 loop spans 12 amino acids. CDR3 amino acids: CASSFSLGELFF. The CDR3 coding sequence is TGTGCCAGCAGCTTCTCCCTCGGGGAGCTGTTTTTT.

The chain recombines TRBV11-2 with TRBJ1-4, with TRBD1 as a possible D gene (5 bases). CDR3 length: 14 amino acids. V was shortened by 5 bases and J by 8 bases, with 15 bases between the two germline ends. CDR1 and CDR2 (germline): SGHAT, FQNNGV. In nucleotides, the CDR3 is TGTGCCAGCAGCGTACCTGGACAAGGGGAAAAACTGTTTTTT. Its translation is CASSVPGQGEKLFF.

The chain combines TRBV5-1 with TRBJ2-2; no clear D. V was shortened by 0 bases and J by 5 bases, with 8 bases between the two germline ends. Germline-derived CDR1 and CDR2 are SGHRS and YFSETQ. The CDR3 runs 14 residues. The CDR3 region has the DNA TGCGCCAGCAGCTTGGACCACCCGACCGGGGAGCTGTTTTTT. The encoded protein is CASSLDHPTGELFF.

This clone turned up a few times. The V call is TRBV4-1, the J call TRBJ2-7; D possibly corresponds to TRBD1 (6 bases). CDR1 is MGHRA and CDR2 is YSYEKL in the germline V gene. Trimming took 1 base from V and 6 from J, leaving 16 bases between them. This CDR3 is built from 15 residues. The CDR3 region is CASSQAYRVFCEQYF. The CDR3 region has the DNA TGCGCCAGCAGCCAAGCCTACAGGGTCTTCTGCGAGCAGTACTTC.

This clone was seen a few times. This chain links TRBV7-3 with TRBJ2-3; TRBD1 matches 7 bases. Germline V gives CDR1 SGHTA, CDR2 FQGTGA. With 5 bases clipped from V and 5 bases from J, the junction kept 7 bases outside the gene matches. The CDR3 is 14 amino acids. The CDR3 bases are TGTGCCAGCAGCCCGGGACAGATAGTAGATACGCAGTATTTT. Translating it yields CASSPGQIVDTQYF.